These T cell receptor beta chains were read from a single sample in a study of shared clonotypes between healthy human individuals. Clones were sequenced by immunoSEQ multiplex PCR, and TCRdb holds only the in-frame ones, with some missing. This sample has roughly 1,000,000 clones, with roughly 74% found just once. Material for sequencing was memory CD4+ T cells from PBMCs. All receptors derive from a man aged 18 to 29 in good health. Some clones in this sample may be carry-over from other donors' samples. CDR3s include the opening cysteine and the closing phenylalanine or tryptophan. D genes are given only for firm matches. Not all rows give a size; the values are once, few, many and, for expanded clones, a class.

cdr3_aa | cdr3_nt | cdr3_length | clone_size | j_call | v_call | d_call
CASSSKAGGDTGELFF | TGCGCCAGCAGCTCCAAAGCGGGAGGGGACACCGGGGAGCTGTTTTTT | 16 | NA | TRBJ2-2 | TRBV5-1 | TRBD2
CASSLTTEGFNGAQYF | TGTGCCAGCAGCTTGACTACAGAGGGCTTTAATGGGGCCCAGTACTTC | 16 | once | TRBJ2-5 | TRBV11-2 | NA
CAWKAGNAGNTIYF | TGTGCCTGGAAAGCAGGGAATGCCGGAAACACCATATATTTT | 14 | NA | TRBJ1-3 | TRBV30 | NA
CASSWTTQGSGYTF | TGTGCCAGCAGCTGGACGACCCAGGGTAGTGGCTACACCTTC | 14 | NA | TRBJ1-2 | TRBV7-8 | NA
CASSQGTSGQSTQYF | TGTGCCAGCAGCCAAGGGACTAGCGGCCAATCGACCCAGTACTTC | 15 | NA | TRBJ2-5 | TRBV4-2 | TRBD2
CASSFTGNTEAFF | TGCGCCAGCAGCTTTACGGGTAACACTGAAGCTTTCTTT | 13 | few | TRBJ1-1 | TRBV5-1 | NA
CASRASTSGSLNEQFF | TGTGCCAGCCGGGCCTCGACTAGCGGGAGTTTGAATGAGCAGTTCTTC | 16 | NA | TRBJ2-1 | TRBV25-1 | TRBD2
CASSPRGRAADTQYF | TGTGCCAGCAGCCCCCGCGGGAGGGCGGCAGATACGCAGTATTTT | 15 | NA | TRBJ2-3 | TRBV7-2 | TRBD2
CASSSRLGSGQYF | TGTGCCAGCAGCTCCAGGTTAGGGTCCGGACAGTACTTC | 13 | NA | TRBJ2-7 | TRBV5-4 | NA
CASSLAGGPGSNEQFF | TGCGCCAGCAGCCTAGCGGGAGGGCCGGGAAGCAATGAGCAGTTCTTC | 16 | once | TRBJ2-1 | TRBV5-1 | TRBD2
CASSRSGLAGSNEQFF | TGTGCCAGCAGCCGAAGTGGGCTAGCGGGTTCTAATGAGCAGTTCTTC | 16 | NA | TRBJ2-1 | TRBV14 | TRBD2
CAWSFQGNYGYTF | TGTGCCTGGAGTTTCCAGGGGAACTATGGCTACACCTTC | 13 | NA | TRBJ1-2 | TRBV30 | NA
CASSEGNRDHEKLFF | TGTGCCAGCAGTGAAGGAAACCGGGACCATGAAAAACTGTTTTTT | 15 | NA | TRBJ1-4 | TRBV6-1 | NA
CASSLGGSKGETQYF | TGTGCCAGCAGCTTAGGCGGGTCTAAAGGAGAGACCCAGTACTTC | 15 | NA | TRBJ2-5 | TRBV7-7 | NA
CASREWTGGMNTEAFF | TGTGCCAGTAGAGAGTGGACAGGCGGTATGAACACTGAAGCTTTCTTT | 16 | NA | TRBJ1-1 | TRBV19 | TRBD1
CASSMNLAGVSYEQYF | TGTGCCAGTAGTATGAACCTAGCGGGAGTCTCCTACGAGCAGTACTTC | 16 | NA | TRBJ2-7 | TRBV19 | TRBD2
CASSSGRSDTGELFF | TGTGCCAGCAGCTCGGGACGGTCAGACACCGGGGAGCTGTTTTTT | 15 | many | TRBJ2-2 | TRBV11-3 | NA
CASTGSLGAYNEQFF | TGTGCCAGCACCGGGTCTCTAGGGGCCTACAATGAGCAGTTCTTC | 15 | NA | TRBJ2-1 | TRBV7-9 | NA
CASSFEGDADTQYF | TGTGCCAGCAGTTTTGAGGGGGACGCAGATACGCAGTATTTT | 14 | few | TRBJ2-3 | TRBV27 | NA
CASSSYGTDLNYGYTF | TGTGCCAGCAGTAGCTATGGGACCGATCTTAACTATGGCTACACCTTC | 16 | NA | TRBJ1-2 | TRBV6-6 | NA
CASSPTPGGGQETQYF | TGTGCCAGCAGCCCAACCCCGGGGGGCGGCCAAGAGACCCAGTACTTC | 16 | NA | TRBJ2-5 | TRBV5-6 | NA
CASSLVGSSSSYEQYF | TGTGCCAGCAGCTTGGTTGGGTCCTCCAGCTCCTACGAGCAGTACTTC | 16 | once | TRBJ2-7 | TRBV5-6 | NA
CASSFWYEQYF | TGTGCCAGCAGCTTTTGGTACGAGCAGTACTTC | 11 | NA | TRBJ2-7 | TRBV11-2 | NA
CASKDRLAKNIQYF | TGTGCCAGCAAGGACCGACTAGCCAAAAACATTCAGTACTTC | 14 | NA | TRBJ2-4 | TRBV6-1 | NA
CASSVGREWGNGDTQYF | TGTGCCAGCAGCGTAGGGCGGGAGTGGGGTAACGGAGATACGCAGTATTTT | 17 | NA | TRBJ2-3 | TRBV9 | TRBD2
CASSLGVSESDTQYF | TGTGCCAGCAGCTTGGGGGTATCCGAATCAGATACGCAGTATTTT | 15 | NA | TRBJ2-3 | TRBV7-2 | NA
CASSPPSGWYNEQFF | TGTGCCAGCAGCCCTCCTAGTGGCTGGTACAATGAGCAGTTCTTC | 15 | NA | TRBJ2-1 | TRBV5-6 | NA
CASSRNSGYEQYF | TGTGCCAGCAGTCGGAATAGCGGTTACGAGCAGTACTTC | 13 | few | TRBJ2-7 | TRBV7-2 | NA
CATSRDRQFSYEQYF | TGTGCCACCAGCAGAGATAGGCAGTTCTCCTACGAGCAGTACTTC | 15 | NA | TRBJ2-7 | TRBV15 | NA
CASSPPGSNQPQHF | TGTGCCAGCAGCCCCCCAGGGAGCAATCAGCCCCAGCATTTT | 14 | few | TRBJ1-5 | TRBV5-4 | NA
CASTQGGTGNTIYF | TGCGCCAGCACACAGGGTGGAACTGGAAACACCATATATTTT | 14 | once | TRBJ1-3 | TRBV5-1 | NA
CASSFSRQDGEQFF | TGTGCCAGCAGTTTCTCGCGACAGGATGGTGAGCAGTTCTTC | 14 | NA | TRBJ2-1 | TRBV2 | NA
CASSQVSGPGEAFF | TGTGCCAGCAGCCAAGTTTCGGGGCCCGGTGAGGCTTTCTTT | 14 | NA | TRBJ1-1 | TRBV4-2 | NA
CASSGETGAVQGQYF | TGTGCCAGCAGCGGCGAGACAGGCGCCGTGCAGGGGCAGTACTTC | 15 | NA | TRBJ2-7 | TRBV9 | NA
CASEWQGQGGYTF | TGTGCCAGCGAGTGGCAGGGGCAAGGAGGCTACACCTTC | 13 | NA | TRBJ1-2 | TRBV2 | NA
CASSPQSNRGTQHF | TGTGCCAGCTCACCGCAATCTAACAGGGGGACCCAGCATTTT | 14 | NA | TRBJ1-5 | TRBV18 | TRBD1
CASSLAGTWGQPQHF | TGCGCCAGCAGCTTGGCCGGGACATGGGGTCAGCCCCAGCATTTT | 15 | NA | TRBJ1-5 | TRBV5-1 | NA
CASSPGGSYNEQFF | TGTGCCAGCAGCCCAGGGGGGTCCTACAATGAGCAGTTCTTC | 14 | once | TRBJ2-1 | TRBV5-6 | NA
CASSPSGSQPQHF | TGTGCCAGCTCTCCTAGTGGGAGCCAGCCCCAGCATTTT | 13 | NA | TRBJ1-5 | TRBV18 | NA
CASSLLGTDEKLFF | TGTGCCAGCAGTTTATTGGGGACCGATGAAAAACTGTTTTTT | 14 | NA | TRBJ1-4 | TRBV27 | NA
CASSLLAAGDVTDTQYF | TGTGCCAGCAGTTTATTAGCGGCAGGGGACGTGACAGATACGCAGTATTTT | 17 | NA | TRBJ2-3 | TRBV28 | NA
CASSPRTGRTYEQYF | TGTGCCAGCAGCCCCCGGACAGGGCGAACCTACGAGCAGTACTTC | 15 | once | TRBJ2-7 | TRBV7-9 | TRBD1
CASSLPRGGGYTF | TGCGCCAGCAGCCTCCCCAGGGGCGGAGGCTACACCTTC | 13 | few | TRBJ1-2 | TRBV10-1 | NA
CASSLSGQGKETQYF | TGCGCCAGCAGCTTGTCGGGACAGGGGAAGGAGACCCAGTACTTC | 15 | once | TRBJ2-5 | TRBV5-1 | TRBD1
CASSRPGLPHEQYF | TGTGCCAGCAGCCGTCCGGGACTTCCCCACGAGCAGTACTTC | 14 | NA | TRBJ2-7 | TRBV7-8 | NA
CASSLGGGRRNEQFF | TGCGCCAGCAGCTTGGGTGGCGGGAGGCGCAATGAGCAGTTCTTC | 15 | NA | TRBJ2-1 | TRBV5-1 | TRBD2
CASSPLEYEQYF | TGTGCCAGCAGTCCCCTGGAGTACGAGCAGTACTTC | 12 | NA | TRBJ2-7 | TRBV28 | NA
CASSFAGVAGELFF | TGTGCCAGCAGTTTCGCCGGGGTAGCCGGGGAGCTGTTTTTT | 14 | NA | TRBJ2-2 | TRBV27 | NA
CASRRQGGNQPQHF | TGTGCCAGTAGGCGACAGGGAGGCAATCAGCCCCAGCATTTT | 14 | NA | TRBJ1-5 | TRBV19 | TRBD1
CASSTQGASSYEQYF | TGTGCCAGCAGCACCCAGGGGGCGAGCTCCTACGAGCAGTACTTC | 15 | NA | TRBJ2-7 | TRBV6-6 | TRBD1
CASSEGLAYADTQYF | TGCGCCAGCAGCGAGGGGTTGGCGTACGCAGATACGCAGTATTTT | 15 | NA | TRBJ2-3 | TRBV5-1 | NA
CASSEYRGSGELFF | TGTGCCAGCAGTGAATATCGGGGTTCCGGGGAGCTGTTTTTT | 14 | NA | TRBJ2-2 | TRBV25-1 | NA
CASSALSANYGYTF | TGTGCCAGCAGCGCCCTGAGCGCGAACTATGGCTACACCTTC | 14 | NA | TRBJ1-2 | TRBV9 | NA
CASSWTGTSNQPQHF | TGTGCCAGCAGTTGGACAGGGACTAGCAATCAGCCCCAGCATTTT | 15 | NA | TRBJ1-5 | TRBV7-2 | TRBD1
CASSLGGENQPQHF | TGTGCCAGCAGCTTAGGTGGTGAGAATCAGCCCCAGCATTTT | 14 | NA | TRBJ1-5 | TRBV7-6 | NA
CASVLAAGPYEQYF | TGTGCCAGCGTCCTAGCGGCTGGGCCCTACGAGCAGTACTTC | 14 | NA | TRBJ2-7 | TRBV7-3 | TRBD2
CASRPTSVSETQYF | TGCGCCAGCAGGCCGACTAGCGTTTCGGAGACCCAGTACTTC | 14 | NA | TRBJ2-5 | TRBV4-1 | TRBD2